These 4 T cell receptor beta chains share one sample of origin, sequenced in a study of T-cell memory formation after mild COVID-19. MiXCR, run by TCRdb on the 5' RACE reads, gives a single entry per CDR3 protein. The table has around 530,000 distinct CDR3 sequences, roughly a fifth seen once. Sequencing was performed on PBMCs or a T cell subset sorted from them (not recorded which). These receptors were collected from an adult woman who had mild COVID-19 (a few samples of this study predate the infection). Cell type and time point are not known.

The gene calls are TRBV7-2 and TRBJ2-7; 12 nucleotides agree with TRBD1. This CDR3 contains 15 residues. CDR1 and CDR2 from the germline V gene are SGHTA and FQGNSA. V shed 1 base, J shed 9 bases, and the junction held 7 bases outside the gene matches. The CDR3 reads CASSLGGTGGAGQYF. The DNA of the CDR3 is TGTGCCAGCAGCTTAGGGGGGACAGGGGGCGCTGGGCAGTACTTC.

This clonotype came up many times. The rearrangement links TRBV5-1 to TRBJ2-7, with TRBD2 matching 16 bases. The CDR3 has 17 residues. V was pared by 4 bases and J by 2 bases, with 6 bases of the junction left unmatched. CDR1 SGHRS and CDR2 YFSETQ come from the germline V gene. In DNA form, the CDR3 reads TGCGCCAGCAGCGCGCCCGGGACTAGCGGGAGGGCCTACGAGCAGTACTTC. This gives the protein CASSAPGTSGRAYEQYF.

This clonotype was found a few times. The V call is TRBV5-6, the J call TRBJ2-1; D remains ambiguous. Trimming cost V 6 bases and J 5 bases, with 15 bases left between them. CDR3 length: 14 residues. Looked up from germline, CDR1 is SGHDT and CDR2 is YYEEEE. CDR3: CASTLSGSDNEQFF. CDR3 bases: TGTGCCAGCACCCTCAGTGGTTCGGACAATGAGCAGTTCTTC.

The V and J genes are TRBV14 and TRBJ2-3, with 10 nucleotides matching TRBD2. CDR1 and CDR2 from the germline V gene are SGHDN and FVKESK. The trim removed 2 bases at V and 3 bases at J, leaving 5 bases unmatched. The CDR3 runs to 16 residues. CDR3 sequence (DNA): TGTGCCAGCAGCCAATTAGCGGGAGGCTCAACAGATACGCAGTATTTT. This sequence encodes CASSQLAGGSTDTQYF.